The present T cell receptor beta chain was sequenced within a study of T cell responses to AZD1222 COVID-19 vaccine (dated by TCRdb to the early 2020s). Background on the whole study: AZD1222 recipients whose second dose came at about 4 weeks and those whose second dose came at about 12 weeks were combined into one group, since spike-specific TCR depth and breadth did not differ between the two schedules. Trial participants were enrolled by age into subgroups of 18-55, 56-69 and 70-plus years, and 148, 28 and 57 TCR-sequenced participants, respectively, were included in these subgroups. TCR sequencing was performed for more than 230 trial participants, of whom around 210 were given two doses of AZD1222 and some 26 were given two doses of MenACWY control vaccine.

This clone was detected only a few times. No cognate antigen has been identified for it. Qualities for individual bases were not recorded, and no much larger clone is one base off. The CDR3 regions of human TCRbeta chains were analyzed by immunosequencing. As for how the authors treated the data: TCRs in the repertoires were compared against a reference library of SARS-CoV-2-specific TCRs that had been generated with the MIRA antigen-specificity platform. Breadth meant the fraction of unique TCRs that were SARS-CoV-2-associated, whereas depth meant the fraction of total T cells that were SARS-CoV-2-associated. Using the MIRA data, each spike-specific TCR was mapped to the spike region that the TCR reacts to and placed in a CD4 or CD8 class. Log10-transformed breadth and depth values were compared by one-way ANOVA with Sidak's multiple comparisons tests. Imported from immuneACCESS, the table was reduced by TCRdb to in-frame sequences with V and J called. These copies leave out some clones; in studies compared against another copy, an unresolved V gene accounts for under half, and the cause of the remainder is not known. V, J and clone size are those of that table, while D and trimming were read from the DNA. The sample table holds 140,000 to 150,000 clones, of which roughly 91% were seen once. Of the sample, 7.5% to 9.5% falls within the top ten clones.

What the research found in general, with its limitations: Because no day 14 peak-response samples were available, repertoires were characterized only after the peak T cell response. In the small 56-69-year group, the increase in depth fell short of significance, most likely because of low power. Vaccine-associated CD4 TCRs spanned the whole spike protein, with dominant responses in regions 160-218 and 743-854. Participants were mostly white British, with more females than males. The authors suggested clonal diversity may have been underestimated. Nearly half of unique spike-specific TCRs reportedly recognized epitopes outside regions mutated in the B.1.351 and B.1.1.7 variants. Spike-specific TCR breadth and depth rose significantly after two AZD1222 doses compared with day 0 and with MenACWY recipients. Only a handful of AZD1222 recipients were SARS-CoV-2 seropositive at baseline, limiting conclusions about previously exposed vaccinees.

The time point label, read with the paper, signifies: baseline before first vaccination. Vaccinee samples were obtained from the UK trials COV001 and COV002, which included a single-blind randomized controlled phase 2/3 trial of AZD1222 (ChAdOx1 nCoV-19) in healthy adults. For TCRbeta chain sequencing, PBMC samples were collected from trial participants at day 0 and at day 28 after the second dose. V is reduced by 3 bases and J by 4 bases, leaving a spacing of 12 bases between them. Based on the germline V gene (reference sequence), the CDR1 and CDR2 sequences are DFQATT and SNEGSKA. Including the terminal cysteine and phenylalanine, the CDR3 comprises 13 residues. Just CDR3 DNA is preserved here, 39 bases in frame from base 1.

The sequence links TRBV20-1 to TRBJ1-1; the D gene cannot be named for sure. This TCR came from an adult in good health. The sequences come from peripheral blood, collected on day 0 of AZD1222 vaccination. The nucleotide sequence is given as TGCAGTGCTAGTATTGGGTTGGGCACTGAAGCTTTCTTT. It codes for CSASIGLGTEAFF.